The present entry profiles one T cell receptor (beta chain) with its context. In the authors' workflow: Reference gene primer amplification in the assay estimated nucleated cell counts. The repertoire was sequenced with immunoSEQ multiplex PCR; TCRdb's copy has only in-frame clones and lacks some. V and J calls and clone size are as listed in that table; D and trimming were resolved from the DNA. Of under 300,000 clones in the sample, 80% to 90% were seen once. Germline CDR1 reads SGHRS; CDR2 reads YFSETQ. V dropped 5 bases and J dropped 5 bases, with 14 bases sitting between them. This CDR3 has 14 amino acids. This specimen comes from a study of blood T cell repertoires in COVID-19. Study-wide context: Material from acute and convalescent COVID-19 was sourced from the United States, Italy and Spain. PBMCs, B-cell-depleted T cells, or T cells were the source of the cDNA or gDNA that made up the material.

The V gene is TRBV5-1, the J gene TRBJ2-1; weak D call: TRBD2 (6 bases). The receptor was derived from a woman aged 45-59 years who had recovered from COVID-19. Sequenced sample: peripheral blood. The CDR3 here is CASRIAGTDNEQFF. The CDR3 bases are TGCGCCAGCAGAATAGCCGGGACTGACAATGAGCAGTTCTTC.